The 31 T cell receptor beta chains listed next were all sequenced from one sample in a study of blood T cell repertoires in COVID-19. Clones were read by immunoSEQ multiplex PCR, and TCRdb kept only the in-frame ones, dropping some. The sample lists roughly 260,000 clones; around nine tenths were seen once. The sequenced sample was PBMCs or T cells enriched from blood (not recorded which). These receptors all come from a woman aged 18-29 years who had recovered from COVID-19.

This clone came up once. J is TRBJ2-7 and V is TRBV5-8, with D perhaps matching TRBD2 (6 bases). The V end lost 2 bases, the J end lost 4 bases, and 10 bases lay between the germline ends. The CDR3 is 13 amino acids. Germline V lookup: CDR1 SGHTS, CDR2 YDEGEE. CDR3 sequence (DNA): TGTGCCAGCAGCTTTTCACGGGGGTACGAGCAGTACTTC. Translating gives CASSFSRGYEQYF.

The rearrangement uses TRBV15 and TRBJ1-1; D remains unclear. The CDR3 has 14 amino acids. CDR1 LNHNV and CDR2 YYDKDF come from the germline V gene (reference sequence). Trimming took 5 bases from V and 5 from J, leaving 15 bases between them. DNA of the CDR3: TGTGCCACCAGCCCGCAGACCGACGGGACTGAAGCTTTCTTT. Protein sequence: CATSPQTDGTEAFF.

V is TRBV7-7 and J is TRBJ2-1; 12 bases line up with TRBD2. V shed 3 bases and J 4 bases; nucleotides not matched to a gene: 4. Germline loops: CDR1 SSHAT, CDR2 FNYEAQ (reference sequence). This CDR3 is 16 amino acids long. CDR3 sequence: CASSLQLAGGYNEQFF. The CDR3 coding sequence is TGTGCCAGCAGCTTGCAGCTAGCGGGGGGGTACAATGAGCAGTTCTTC.

This clone was seen a few times. The chain joins TRBV7-6 to TRBJ2-1, with TRBD2 matching 11 bases. The CDR3 sequence is 18 residues long. Germline-derived CDR1 and CDR2 are SGHVS and FNYEAQ. Trimming took 5 bases from V and 0 from J; bases not matched to a gene: 9. CDR3 sequence reads: CASSPQSSGGFSYNEQFF. The CDR3 nucleotides are TGTGCCAGCAGCCCACAGTCTAGCGGGGGGTTCTCCTACAATGAGCAGTTCTTC.

CDR3 nucleotide sequence: TGCAGCGTTGAACCCTCAACAGGGGTCAACACAGATACGCAGTATTTT. Protein product: CSVEPSTGVNTDTQYF. V usage is TRBV29-1 and J usage is TRBJ2-3; 7 nucleotides line up with TRBD1. J was trimmed by 2 bases and V by 2 bases; bases with no gene match: 10. CDR1 is SQVTM, CDR2 ANQGSEA, per germline. The CDR3 spans 16 residues.

The CDR3 DNA reads as TGCGCCAGCAGCTCGCAGGGACTGCTGAATAATTCACCCCTCCACTTT. The encoded protein is CASSSQGLLNNSPLHF. The chain carries TRBV5-1 and TRBJ1-6; possible D gene TRBD1, 5 bases. Trimming shortened V by 3 bases and J by 5 bases, and 15 bases separated the two germline ends. Germline V gene sequence: CDR1 SGHRS, CDR2 YFSETQ. There are 16 residues in the CDR3.

The rearrangement joins TRBV7-7 to TRBJ1-4, with D tentatively TRBD1 (6 bases). The germline V gene has CDR1 SSHAT and CDR2 FNYEAQ (reference sequence). The CDR3 contains 15 residues. V lost 5 bases, J lost 3 bases, and 13 bases lay in between. The CDR3: CASSLTGKANEKLFF. The DNA for the CDR3 is TGTGCCAGCAGCCTTACAGGGAAGGCTAATGAAAAACTGTTTTTT.

This clone was counted only a few times. The gene calls are TRBV5-1 and TRBJ2-1; 13 bases match TRBD2. The CDR3 contains 15 residues. Trimming removed 3 bases from V and 4 bases from J; junction bases left unmatched: 1. The V gene's germline CDR1 is SGHRS and CDR2 YFSETQ. The CDR3 protein is CASSSTSGGYNEQFF. The CDR3 DNA sequence: TGCGCCAGCAGCTCGACTAGCGGGGGGTACAATGAGCAGTTCTTC.

The chain combines TRBV6-7 with TRBJ2-7, with D perhaps matching TRBD2 (5 bases). TRBV6-7 is noted as an ORF with a role that remains uncertain. V lost 5 bases, J lost 3 bases, and 17 bases lay in between. The CDR3 is 15 amino acids. For the CDR3, the DNA is TGTGCCAGCAGTAGTGAAGAAGCGGAACGCTACGAGCAGTACTTC. Its translation is CASSSEEAERYEQYF.

This chain uses TRBV3-1 (or the pseudogene TRBV3-2) with TRBJ2-2; 8 positions agree with TRBD2. This CDR3 spans 16 amino acids. CDR1 LGHDT and CDR2 YNNKEL come from the germline V gene (reference sequence). Trimming cost V 1 base and J 4 bases; bases outside gene matches: 5. This CDR3 is CASSQVTSGGTGELFF. The CDR3 DNA follows: TGTGCCAGCAGCCAAGTAACTAGCGGAGGCACCGGGGAGCTGTTTTTT.

This clone has just one count. The rearrangement links TRBV15 to TRBJ1-5; a weak D match, TRBD1 (5 bases). The CDR3 is 15 amino acids. V was shortened by 10 bases and J by 2 bases, with 18 bases between the two germline ends. Germline CDR1 is LNHNV and CDR2 is YYDKDF (reference sequence). CDR3 DNA sequence: TGTGCCATCTCACGCTCAGGGTCTGGCAATCAGCCCCAGCATTTT. This translates into CAISRSGSGNQPQHF. Supplemented by reference TRBV15 and TRBJ1-5, the full variable domain reads DAMVIQNPRYQVTQFGKPVTLSCSQTLNHNVMYWYQQKSSQAPKLLFHYYDKDFNNEADTPDNFQSRRPNTSFCFLDIRSPGLGDTAMYLCAISRSGSGNQPQHFGDGTRLSIL.

V is TRBV30 and J is TRBJ1-5, with 9 bases aligning to TRBD1. CDR3 size: 15 residues. From germline, CDR1 is GTSNPN and CDR2 SVGIG (reference sequence). V gave up 1 base and J gave up 7 bases; unmatched junction bases: 8. The CDR3 DNA is TGTGCCTGGAGTGGGACCTACAGGGGGCAACAGCCCCAGCATTTT. Amino acid sequence: CAWSGTYRGQQPQHF.

This sequence joins TRBV5-4 and TRBJ2-7; no clear D. This CDR3 has 13 residues. The V gene lost 0 bases and the J gene lost 3 bases, with 7 bases spanning the gap. The germline gives CDR1 SGHNT, CDR2 YYREEE (reference sequence). The CDR3 DNA reads TGTGCCAGCAGCTTGGGAGGTAACTACGAGCAGTACTTC. Translation: CASSLGGNYEQYF.

The CDR3 loop is CATTTGTVNSPLHF. CDR3 nucleotides: TGTGCCACTACAACCGGGACAGTAAATTCACCCCTCCACTTT. The chain uses TRBV11-2 and TRBJ1-6, with 7 positions matching TRBD1. J gave up 7 bases and V 10 bases, and 10 bases lay outside the gene matches. CDR1 SGHAT and CDR2 FQNNGV come from the germline V gene. The CDR3 spans 14 residues.

The V and J genes are TRBV30 and TRBJ2-7, with 7 bases identical to TRBD1. Germline CDR1 GTSNPN, CDR2 SVGIG (reference sequence). There are 14 residues in the CDR3. V lost 2 bases to trimming and J lost 0 bases; unmatched junction nucleotides: 4. CDR3 residues: CAWSIRQGSYEQYF. Here the CDR3 DNA reads TGTGCCTGGAGTATTCGACAGGGCTCCTACGAGCAGTACTTC.

For the CDR3, the DNA is TGCAGCGCCCGACAGGGGGACTACAATGAGCAGTTCTTC. It translates to CSARQGDYNEQFF. This chain joins TRBV29-1 and TRBJ2-1, with TRBD1 matching over 9 bases. The trim removed 7 bases at V and 3 bases at J, leaving 4 bases unmatched. CDR1 and CDR2 (germline): SQVTM, ANQGSEA. This CDR3 contains 13 residues.

The chain has TRBV30 and TRBJ1-4; D might be TRBD1 (6 bases). Per germline, CDR1 GTSNPN and CDR2 SVGIG (reference sequence). Trimming pared 5 bases from V and 6 bases from J, leaving 10 bases between. The CDR3 is 12 residues long. The CDR3 DNA reads TGTGCCTGGGAACAGGGTTATGAAAAACTGTTTTTT. Translated, it gives CAWEQGYEKLFF.

Turning to this clone: The junction departs from the called germline gene at one end, perhaps through a read error. This chain links TRBV19 with TRBJ1-3; unclear D gene. This CDR3 is built from 14 residues. Germline V lookup: CDR1 LNHDA, CDR2 SQIVND (reference sequence). This chain's CDR3 is CASSIASGGDTIYF. CDR3 nucleotide sequence: TGTGCCAGTAGTATAGCCTCCGGTGGAGACACCATATATTTT.

The rearrangement links TRBV5-6 to TRBJ2-7; D is possibly TRBD1 (5 bases). The CDR3 is made up of 13 amino acids. V dropped 3 bases and J dropped 2 bases, with 9 bases sitting between them. The germline CDR1 and CDR2 sequences are SGHDT and YYEEEE. The CDR3 DNA reads TGTGCCAGCAGCTCGACAGTAACCTACGAGCAGTACTTC. Translating it yields CASSSTVTYEQYF.

This chain uses TRBV13 with TRBJ2-1; possibly TRBD1 for D (6 bases). The germline gives CDR1 PRHDT, CDR2 FYEKMQ (reference sequence). Trimming stripped 5 bases from V and 2 bases from J, with 10 bases between. CDR3 length: 14 amino acids. CDR3 region: CASSPRTAYNEQFF. In DNA form, the CDR3 reads TGTGCCAGCAGCCCCCGGACAGCCTACAATGAGCAGTTCTTC.

The chain carries TRBV29-1 and TRBJ2-2; D remains unclear. Germline lookup yields CDR1 SQVTM and CDR2 ANQGSEA. V lost 6 bases to trimming and J lost 1 base, with 12 bases between them. CDR3 size: 14 residues. This chain's CDR3 is CSVPGVMNTGELFF. DNA of the CDR3: TGCAGCGTCCCAGGCGTAATGAACACCGGGGAGCTGTTTTTT.

J is TRBJ1-6 and V is TRBV11-3, with 7 bases that match TRBD1. The CDR3 loop spans 14 amino acids. The germline CDR1 and CDR2 sequences are SGHNT and YENEEA. Trimming took 5 bases from V and 9 from J; bases not matched to a gene: 7. The CDR3 loop reads CASSRTGVGSPLHF. In DNA form, the CDR3 reads TGTGCCAGCAGCCGTACAGGGGTGGGTTCACCCCTCCACTTT.

The J gene is TRBJ2-1, the V gene TRBV28, with a weak D call TRBD2 (5 bases). This CDR3 contains 17 residues. Germline V CDR1 and CDR2: MDHEN, SYDVKM. Trimming left V 4 bases short and J 8 bases short, with 24 bases between. The CDR3 DNA is TGTGCCAGCAGTTCTCAAACCCGACTTAGTACGGAGGATGAGCAGTTCTTC. This codes for CASSSQTRLSTEDEQFF.

The chain links TRBV6-2 or TRBV6-3 to TRBJ2-1; D gene unclear. The CDR3 contains 16 residues. Germline V gene lookup returns CDR1 MNHEY and CDR2 SVGEGT. Trimming took off 0 bases at V and 0 bases at J, with 9 bases between the two ends. CDR3 sequence reads: CASSYSTGSSYNEQFF. In DNA, the CDR3 is TGTGCCAGCAGTTACTCGACTGGTAGCTCCTACAATGAGCAGTTCTTC.

The chain recombines TRBV18 with TRBJ1-3, with 8 positions matching TRBD1. CDR3 size: 15 residues. Germline CDR1 reads KGHSH; CDR2 reads LQKENI. V was clipped by 3 bases and J by 4 bases; unmatched bases: 5. The CDR3 DNA sequence: TGTGCCAGCTCACCCGCAGGGGGCGCGGGAAACACCATATATTTT. It translates to CASSPAGGAGNTIYF.

This clone was seen only once. The J gene is TRBJ1-2, the V gene TRBV29-1, with 8 bases lining up with TRBD1. Losses at the gene ends were 3 bases for V and 5 bases for J; bases not matched to a gene: 8. The CDR3 is 14 residues long. Looked up from germline, CDR1 is SQVTM and CDR2 is ANQGSEA. The CDR3 DNA reads as TGCAGCGTTGACCCGGACAGGGAGGTGTATGGCTACACCTTC. It translates to CSVDPDREVYGYTF.

The V call is TRBV6-1, the J call TRBJ2-3; 14 bases agree with TRBD2. V lost 2 bases, J lost 5 bases, and 6 bases stayed unmatched. The CDR3 is made up of 17 amino acids. CDR1 and CDR2 (germline): MNHNS, SASEGT. For the CDR3, the DNA is TGTGCCAGCAGTGAACGGGGACTAGCGGGGGTAAGAGATACGCAGTATTTT. This encodes CASSERGLAGVRDTQYF.

The chain employs TRBV27 and TRBJ1-6; TRBD1 aligns across 7 bases. J was trimmed by 7 bases and V by 4 bases; bases with no gene match: 10. Per germline, CDR1 MNHEY and CDR2 SMNVEV (reference sequence). The CDR3 loop spans 16 amino acids. CDR3 DNA: TGTGCCAGCAGTTCGCACCCGGGACAGAGGAATTCACCCCTCCACTTT. This translates into CASSSHPGQRNSPLHF.

The chain uses TRBV18 and TRBJ2-7; the D gene is possibly TRBD1 (6 bases). CDR1 is KGHSH, CDR2 LQKENI, per germline. This CDR3 contains 15 residues. V dropped 1 base and J dropped 2 bases, with 12 bases sitting between them. The CDR3 DNA reads TGTGCCAGCTCACCACGGACAGCTACCCCCTACGAGCAGTACTTC. The encoded protein is CASSPRTATPYEQYF.

The chain joins TRBV27 to TRBJ2-5, with D possibly matching TRBD2 (5 bases). The CDR3 consists of 16 residues. Germline CDR1 is MNHEY and CDR2 is SMNVEV (reference sequence). Trimming removed 5 bases at V and 2 bases at J, with 18 bases between. The CDR3 region is CASSRSGFAVQETQYF. DNA of the CDR3: TGTGCCAGCAGTCGTTCGGGGTTTGCGGTACAAGAGACCCAGTACTTC.

A few counts support this clone. The J gene is TRBJ2-7, the V gene TRBV4-2; possible D gene TRBD2, 6 bases. This CDR3 is 15 amino acids long. V lost 1 base and J 0 bases, leaving 10 bases between the germline ends. Germline loops: CDR1 LGHNA, CDR2 YNFKEQ. The CDR3 DNA follows: TGTGCCAGCAGCCAAGCCAGGGACTTCTCCTACGAGCAGTACTTC. It codes for CASSQARDFSYEQYF.